The entry below gives a single T cell receptor beta chain sequence along with its context. The target antigen is unknown. PBMCs were isolated at a quantity of at least 6.5 million per sample. Primed by a sample-barcoded 5' primer and a J-beta primer mix, a second PCR proceeded for 7 to 11 cycles. One entry per CDR3 protein, called by TCRdb with MiXCR from the 5' RACE reads. The table has about 1.5 million distinct CDR3 sequences, about 42% seen once. Trimming removed 6 bases at V and 11 bases at J, with 16 bases between. The germline V gene encodes CDR1 MNHEY and CDR2 SMNVEV (reference sequence). The CDR3 is 12 residues long. These data originate in a study of blood T cells in healthy people across ages. Points from the study as a whole: Across the age range, TCR beta diversity per million T cells fell in a roughly linear way. Higher diversity, along with more naive CD4+ cells, distinguished long-lived donors from aged donors.

Material: blood. The chain joins TRBV27 to TRBJ2-5, with D possibly being TRBD2 (5 bases). The origin of this receptor is a woman under 30 in good health. This chain's CDR3 is CASRGAEGEQYF. For the CDR3, the DNA is TGTGCCAGCAGGGGTGCTGAGGGTGAGCAGTACTTC.